This T cell receptor beta chain was observed in a study of CD8 T cells in ankylosing spondylitis (dated by TCRdb to about 2017). About the investigation overall: To find TCR variants linked to disease, the study profiled T cell receptor beta repertoires in ankylosing spondylitis patients and healthy donors. The full study cohort was made up of about two dozen ankylosing spondylitis patients and roughly 100 healthy donors. Samples of peripheral blood were taken, and for ankylosing spondylitis patients, synovial fluid was collected as well. General findings and caveats noted by the study authors: The disease-linked clones had a CD8+ phenotype and were found at relatively low frequencies in peripheral blood. Some of the motif variants had been reported before in the synovial fluid and blood of reactive arthritis patients, a finding that suggests common disease-initiation mechanisms. A TCR beta motif made up of several highly homologous amino acid variants appeared to be characteristic of blood from ankylosing spondylitis patients. According to the report, matched synovial fluid samples from ankylosing spondylitis patients were significantly enriched for the disease-linked clones.

The CDR3 runs 17 residues from the cysteine to the phenylalanine. This entry keeps only the CDR3 DNA: 51 bases, framed from base 1. CDR1 and CDR2, per the germline V gene, are SGHTA and FQGNSA. Trimming removed 3 bases from V and 7 bases from J; the gene matches leave 6 bases unexplained. Points on this clonotype: The specificity of this receptor is unknown. No qualities accompany the bases; no much larger clone lies one base away.

Sequencing was performed on an Illumina HiSeq 2500. TCR beta libraries were prepared by quantitative 5'-RACE with molecular barcodes. As for how the authors treated the data: To identify disease-linked TCR variants, a new computational method was used, one built on a probabilistic model of VDJ rearrangement. TCRdb trimmed the raw reads at Q25, called clones with MiXCR and kept productive beta chains. Rows with a matching CDR3 protein are joined into one entry that keeps the most common DNA and genes. TCRdb, rather than the study authors, made the V and J calls. The sample table shows hundreds of thousands of distinct CDR3 sequences, and 12% are seen once. The leading ten clones occupy approximately 0.46% of the sample.

The receptor was isolated from a male donor with ankylosing spondylitis. The chain is made from TRBV7-2 and TRBJ2-1, with TRBD2 matching 16 junction bases. The sample comprised blood, either unsorted or a sorted T cell fraction (not recorded which). The CDR3 reads as follows: CASSLLGLAGGSNEQFF. The DNA reads TGTGCCAGCAGCTTGTTGGGACTAGCGGGGGGGTCGAATGAGCAGTTCTTC.